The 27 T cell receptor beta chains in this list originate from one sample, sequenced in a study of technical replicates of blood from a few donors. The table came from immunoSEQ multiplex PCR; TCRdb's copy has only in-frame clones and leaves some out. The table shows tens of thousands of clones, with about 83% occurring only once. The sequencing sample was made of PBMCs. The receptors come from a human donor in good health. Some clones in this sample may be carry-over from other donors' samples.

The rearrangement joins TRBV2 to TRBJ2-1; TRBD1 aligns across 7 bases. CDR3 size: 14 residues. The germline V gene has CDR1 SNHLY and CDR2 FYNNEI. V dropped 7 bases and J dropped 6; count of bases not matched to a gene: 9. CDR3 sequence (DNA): TGTGCCAGCACTGGAGAGGGGGCGCGCAATGAGCAGTTCTTC. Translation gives CASTGEGARNEQFF.

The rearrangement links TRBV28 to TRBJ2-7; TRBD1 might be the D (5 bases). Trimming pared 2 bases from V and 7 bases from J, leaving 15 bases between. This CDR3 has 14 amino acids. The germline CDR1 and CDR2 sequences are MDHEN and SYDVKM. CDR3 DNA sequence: TGTGCCAGCAGTTTACTCCAGGGAATAGGGGAGCAGTACTTC. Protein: CASSLLQGIGEQYF.

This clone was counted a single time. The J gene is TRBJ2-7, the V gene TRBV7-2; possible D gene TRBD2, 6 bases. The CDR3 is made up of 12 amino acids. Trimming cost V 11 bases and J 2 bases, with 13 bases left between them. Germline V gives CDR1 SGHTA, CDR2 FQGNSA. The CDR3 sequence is CALAVGPYEQYF. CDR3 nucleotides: TGTGCCTTAGCGGTTGGTCCCTACGAGCAGTACTTC. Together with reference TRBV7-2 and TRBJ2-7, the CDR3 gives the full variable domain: GAGVSQSPSNKVTEKGKDVELRCDPISGHTALYWYRQSLGQGLEFLIYFQGNSAPDKSGLPSDRFSAERTGGSVSTLTIQRTQQEDSAVYLCALAVGPYEQYFGPGTRLTVT.

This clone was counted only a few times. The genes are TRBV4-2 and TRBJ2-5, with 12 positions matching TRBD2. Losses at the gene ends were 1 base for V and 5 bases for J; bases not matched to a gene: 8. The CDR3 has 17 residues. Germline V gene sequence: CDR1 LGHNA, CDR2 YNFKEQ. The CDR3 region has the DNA TGTGCCAGCAGCCAAGGTTCTAGCGGGGGGGCGGAGGAGACCCAGTACTTC. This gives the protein CASSQGSSGGAEETQYF.

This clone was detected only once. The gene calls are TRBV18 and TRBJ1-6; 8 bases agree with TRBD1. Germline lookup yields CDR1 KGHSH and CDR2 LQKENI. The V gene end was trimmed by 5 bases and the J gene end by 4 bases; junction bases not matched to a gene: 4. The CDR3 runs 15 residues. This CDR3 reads CASSSTGAYNSPLHF. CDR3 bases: TGTGCCAGCTCATCGACAGGGGCATATAATTCACCCCTCCACTTT.

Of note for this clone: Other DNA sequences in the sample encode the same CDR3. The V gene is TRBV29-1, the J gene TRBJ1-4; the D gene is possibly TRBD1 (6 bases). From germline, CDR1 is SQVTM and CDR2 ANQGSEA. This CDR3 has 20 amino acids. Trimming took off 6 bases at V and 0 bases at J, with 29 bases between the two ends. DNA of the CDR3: TGCAGCGTCAGATGTCCCCGACGGCAGGGGAGTATGCCAACTAATGAAAAACTGTTTTTT. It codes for CSVRCPRRQGSMPTNEKLFF.

The CDR3 spells CASSMGGSRDRGARETQYF. CDR3 DNA: TGTGCCAGCAGCATGGGAGGGTCCCGGGACAGGGGGGCAAGAGAGACCCAGTACTTC. The chain has TRBV7-9 and TRBJ2-5; 11 bases map to TRBD1. The CDR3 loop spans 19 amino acids. Germline CDR1 reads SEHNR; CDR2 reads FQNEAQ (reference sequence). V was clipped by 5 bases and J by 4 bases; unmatched bases: 18.

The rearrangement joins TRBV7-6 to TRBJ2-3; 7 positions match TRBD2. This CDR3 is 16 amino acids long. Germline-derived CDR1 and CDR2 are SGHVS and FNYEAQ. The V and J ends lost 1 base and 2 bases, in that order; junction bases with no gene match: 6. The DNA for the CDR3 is TGTGCCAGCAGCTTAGACGCTAGCGGACCCACAGATACGCAGTATTTT. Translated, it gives CASSLDASGPTDTQYF. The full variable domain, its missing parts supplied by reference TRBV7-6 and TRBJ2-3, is GAGVSQSPRYKVTKRGQDVALRCDPISGHVSLYWYRQALGQGPEFLTYFNYEAQQDKSGLPNDRFSAERPEGSISTLTIQRTEQRDSAMYRCASSLDASGPTDTQYFGPGTRLTVL.

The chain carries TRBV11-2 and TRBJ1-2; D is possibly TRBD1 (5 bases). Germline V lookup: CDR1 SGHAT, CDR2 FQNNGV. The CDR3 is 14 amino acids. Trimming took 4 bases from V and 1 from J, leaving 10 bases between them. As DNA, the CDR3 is TGTGCCAGCAGCTCCCAGGGATATAACTATGGCTACACCTTC. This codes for CASSSQGYNYGYTF.

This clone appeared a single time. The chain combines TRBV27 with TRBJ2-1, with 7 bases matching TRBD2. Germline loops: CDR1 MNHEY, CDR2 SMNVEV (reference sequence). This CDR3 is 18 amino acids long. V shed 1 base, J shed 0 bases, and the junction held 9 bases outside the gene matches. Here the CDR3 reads CASSLWGEGLSSYNEQFF. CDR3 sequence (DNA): TGTGCCAGCAGTTTATGGGGGGAGGGCCTGAGCTCCTACAATGAGCAGTTCTTC.

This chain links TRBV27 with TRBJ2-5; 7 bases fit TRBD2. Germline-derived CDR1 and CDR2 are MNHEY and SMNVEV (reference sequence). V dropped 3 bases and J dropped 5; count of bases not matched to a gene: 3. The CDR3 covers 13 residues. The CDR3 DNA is TGTGCCAGCAGTTTTAAGGGAGGGGAGACCCAGTACTTC. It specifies CASSFKGGETQYF.

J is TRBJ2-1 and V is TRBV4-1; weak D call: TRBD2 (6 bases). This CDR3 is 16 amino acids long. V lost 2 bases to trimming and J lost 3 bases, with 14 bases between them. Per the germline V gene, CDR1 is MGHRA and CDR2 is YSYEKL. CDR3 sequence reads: CASSQIRGTDYNEQFF. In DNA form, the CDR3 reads TGCGCCAGCAGCCAAATCCGCGGGACCGACTACAATGAGCAGTTCTTC.

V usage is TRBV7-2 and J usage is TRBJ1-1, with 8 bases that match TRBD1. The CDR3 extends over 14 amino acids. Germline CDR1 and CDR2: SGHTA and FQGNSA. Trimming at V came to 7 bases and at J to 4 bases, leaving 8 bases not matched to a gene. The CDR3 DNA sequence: TGTGCCAGCACACGTCAGGGGGCAGCCACTGAAGCTTTCTTT. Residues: CASTRQGAATEAFF.

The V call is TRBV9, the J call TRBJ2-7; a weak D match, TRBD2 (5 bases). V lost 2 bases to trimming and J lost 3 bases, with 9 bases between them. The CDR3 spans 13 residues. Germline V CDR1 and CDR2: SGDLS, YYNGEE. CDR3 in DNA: TGTGCCAGCAGCGTCGACTACAACTACGAGCAGTACTTC. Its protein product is CASSVDYNYEQYF.

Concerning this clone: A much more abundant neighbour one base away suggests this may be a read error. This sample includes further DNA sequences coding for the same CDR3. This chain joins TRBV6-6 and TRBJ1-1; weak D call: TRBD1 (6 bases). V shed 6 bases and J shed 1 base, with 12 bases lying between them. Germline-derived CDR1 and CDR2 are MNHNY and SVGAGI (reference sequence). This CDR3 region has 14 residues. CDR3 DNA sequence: TGTGCCAGCAGGCAGCAGGGGACGAACACTGAAGCTTTCTTT. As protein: CASRQQGTNTEAFF.

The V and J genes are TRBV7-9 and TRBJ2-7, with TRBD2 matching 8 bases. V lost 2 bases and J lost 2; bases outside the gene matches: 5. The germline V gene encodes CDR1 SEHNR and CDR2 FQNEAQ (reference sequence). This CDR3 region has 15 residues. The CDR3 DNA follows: TGTGCCAGCAGCTTAACGGGAGGGCCGGCCTACGAGCAGTACTTC. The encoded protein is CASSLTGGPAYEQYF.

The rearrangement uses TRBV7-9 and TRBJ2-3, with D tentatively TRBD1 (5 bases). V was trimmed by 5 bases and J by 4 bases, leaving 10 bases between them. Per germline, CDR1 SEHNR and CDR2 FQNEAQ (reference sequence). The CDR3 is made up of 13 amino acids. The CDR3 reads CASSQGRPDTQYF. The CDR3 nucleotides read TGTGCCAGCAGCCAGGGCCGCCCAGATACGCAGTATTTT. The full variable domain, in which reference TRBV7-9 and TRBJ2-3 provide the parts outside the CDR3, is DTGVSQNPRHKITKRGQNVTFRCDPISEHNRLYWYRQTLGQGPEFLTYFQNEAQLEKSRLLSDRFSAERPKGSFSTLEIQRTEQGDSAMYLCASSQGRPDTQYFGPGTRLTVL.

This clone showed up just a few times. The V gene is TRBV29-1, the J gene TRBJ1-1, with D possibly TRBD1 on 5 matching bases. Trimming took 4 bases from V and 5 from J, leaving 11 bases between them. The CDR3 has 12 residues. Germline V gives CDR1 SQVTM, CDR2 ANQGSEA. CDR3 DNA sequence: TGCAGCGTTGGAGGGGAGGGTACTGAAGCTTTCTTT. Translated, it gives CSVGGEGTEAFF.

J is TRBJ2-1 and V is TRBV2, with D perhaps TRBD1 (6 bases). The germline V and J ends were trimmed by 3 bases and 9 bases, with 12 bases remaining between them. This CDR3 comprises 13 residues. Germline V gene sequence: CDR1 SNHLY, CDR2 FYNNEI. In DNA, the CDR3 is TGTGCCAGCAGTGATATCGGGGACACTGAGCAGTTCTTC. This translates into CASSDIGDTEQFF.

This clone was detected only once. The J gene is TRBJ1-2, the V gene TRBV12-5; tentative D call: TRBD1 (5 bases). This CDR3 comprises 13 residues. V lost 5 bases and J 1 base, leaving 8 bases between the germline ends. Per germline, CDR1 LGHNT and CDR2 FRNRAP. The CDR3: CASGAGLNYGYTF. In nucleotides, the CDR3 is TGTGCTAGTGGTGCGGGACTTAACTATGGCTACACCTTC.

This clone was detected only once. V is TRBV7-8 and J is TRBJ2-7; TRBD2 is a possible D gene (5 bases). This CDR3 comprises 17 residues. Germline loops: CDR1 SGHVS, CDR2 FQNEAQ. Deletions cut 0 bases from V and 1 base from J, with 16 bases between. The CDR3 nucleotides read TGTGCCAGCAGCTTAGCTGTCGTTGGCGGGCTGTCCTACGAGCAGTACTTC. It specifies CASSLAVVGGLSYEQYF.

For the CDR3, the DNA is TGTGCCAGCAGCCTACAGGGAAAGGAGCAGTACTTC. Translation gives CASSLQGKEQYF. The V and J genes are TRBV7-2 and TRBJ2-7; TRBD1 is a possible D gene (6 bases). Germline V gives CDR1 SGHTA, CDR2 FQGNSA. The germline V and J ends were trimmed by 5 bases and 7 bases, with 12 bases remaining between them. The CDR3 is 12 amino acids.

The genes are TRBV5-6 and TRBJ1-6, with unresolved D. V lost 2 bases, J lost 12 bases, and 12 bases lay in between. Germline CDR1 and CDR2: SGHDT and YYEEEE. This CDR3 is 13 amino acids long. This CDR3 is CASSFGPEEPLHF. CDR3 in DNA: TGTGCCAGCAGCTTTGGGCCCGAAGAACCCCTCCACTTT.

CDR3 amino acids: CASSEIGGETQYF. Written as DNA, the CDR3 is TGTGCCAGCAGTGAAATTGGCGGTGAAACGCAGTATTTT. The rearrangement links TRBV2 to TRBJ2-3; the D is unclear. CDR3 size: 13 residues. Germline V gene sequence: CDR1 SNHLY, CDR2 FYNNEI. With 2 bases removed from V and 9 bases from J, the gap between germline ends came to 12 bases.

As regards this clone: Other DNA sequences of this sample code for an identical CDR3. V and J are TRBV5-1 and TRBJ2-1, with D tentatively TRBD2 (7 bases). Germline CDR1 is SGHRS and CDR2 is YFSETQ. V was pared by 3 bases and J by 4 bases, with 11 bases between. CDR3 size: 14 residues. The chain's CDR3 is CASSSAGAYNEQFF. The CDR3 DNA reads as TGCGCCAGCAGCTCGGCGGGGGCATACAATGAGCAGTTCTTC.

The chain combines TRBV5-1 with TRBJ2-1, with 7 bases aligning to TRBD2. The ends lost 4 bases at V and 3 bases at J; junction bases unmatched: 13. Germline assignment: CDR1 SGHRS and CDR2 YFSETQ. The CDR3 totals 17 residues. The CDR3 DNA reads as TGCGCCAGCAGCCAACGGGGGGTTGCGGTAAGCTACAATGAGCAGTTCTTC. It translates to CASSQRGVAVSYNEQFF.

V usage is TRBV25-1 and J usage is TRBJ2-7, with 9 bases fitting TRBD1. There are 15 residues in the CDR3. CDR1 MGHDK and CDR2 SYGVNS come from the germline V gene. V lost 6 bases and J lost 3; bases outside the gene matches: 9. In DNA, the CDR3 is TGTGCCAGCAGCCCGGGGGGACAGGGAGGCTACGAGCAGTACTTC. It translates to CASSPGGQGGYEQYF.